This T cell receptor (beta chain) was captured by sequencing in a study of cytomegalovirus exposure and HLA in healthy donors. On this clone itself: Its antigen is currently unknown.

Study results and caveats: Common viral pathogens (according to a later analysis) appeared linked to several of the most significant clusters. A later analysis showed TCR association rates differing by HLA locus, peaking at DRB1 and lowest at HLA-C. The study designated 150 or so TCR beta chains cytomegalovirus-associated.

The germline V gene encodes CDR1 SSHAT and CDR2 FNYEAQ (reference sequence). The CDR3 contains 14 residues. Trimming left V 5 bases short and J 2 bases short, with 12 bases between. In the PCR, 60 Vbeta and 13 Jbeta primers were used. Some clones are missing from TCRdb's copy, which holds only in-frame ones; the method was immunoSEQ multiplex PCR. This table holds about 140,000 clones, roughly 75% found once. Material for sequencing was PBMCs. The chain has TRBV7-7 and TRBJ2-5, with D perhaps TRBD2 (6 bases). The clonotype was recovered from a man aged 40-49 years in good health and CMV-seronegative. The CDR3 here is CASSRAGLQETQYF. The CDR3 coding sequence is TGTGCCAGCAGCCGAGCGGGCTTACAAGAGACCCAGTACTTC.